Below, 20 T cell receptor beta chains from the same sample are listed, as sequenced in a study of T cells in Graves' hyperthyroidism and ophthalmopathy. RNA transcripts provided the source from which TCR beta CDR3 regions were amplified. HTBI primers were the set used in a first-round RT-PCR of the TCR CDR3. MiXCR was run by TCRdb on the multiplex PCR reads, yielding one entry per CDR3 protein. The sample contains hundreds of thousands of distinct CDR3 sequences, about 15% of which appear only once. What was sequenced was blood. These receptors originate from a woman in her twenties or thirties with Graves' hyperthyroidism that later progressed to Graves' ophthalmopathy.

The CDR3 DNA reads as TGCAGTGCTAATTCGGGACTAGCGGGTGCCCCTCTTGGTAGGAATGAGCAGTTCTTC. Its translation: CSANSGLAGAPLGRNEQFF. The chain couples TRBV20-1 to TRBJ2-1, with 12 nucleotides matching TRBD2. This CDR3 contains 19 residues. Germline CDR1 reads DFQATT; CDR2 reads SNEGSKA (reference sequence). V gave up 4 bases and J gave up 7 bases; unmatched junction bases: 20.

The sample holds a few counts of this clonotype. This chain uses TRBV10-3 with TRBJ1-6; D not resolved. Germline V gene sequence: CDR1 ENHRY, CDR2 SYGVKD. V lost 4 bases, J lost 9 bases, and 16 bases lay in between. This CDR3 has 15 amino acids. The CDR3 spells CAISVDPGGSSPLHF. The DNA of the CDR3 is TGTGCCATCAGTGTCGACCCCGGAGGTAGTTCACCCCTCCACTTT.

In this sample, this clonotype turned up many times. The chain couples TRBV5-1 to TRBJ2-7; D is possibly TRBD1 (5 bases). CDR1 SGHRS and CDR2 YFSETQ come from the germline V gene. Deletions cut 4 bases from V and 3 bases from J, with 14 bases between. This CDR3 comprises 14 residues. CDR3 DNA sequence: TGCGCCAGCAGCGACCAGGGTCTTCTCTACGAGCAGTACTTC. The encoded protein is CASSDQGLLYEQYF.

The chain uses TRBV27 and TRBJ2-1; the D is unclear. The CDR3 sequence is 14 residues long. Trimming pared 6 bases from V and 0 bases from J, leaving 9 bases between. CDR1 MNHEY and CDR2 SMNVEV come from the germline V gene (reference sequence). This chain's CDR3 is CASSPISSYNEQFF. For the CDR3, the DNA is TGTGCCAGCAGCCCGATTAGCTCCTACAATGAGCAGTTCTTC.

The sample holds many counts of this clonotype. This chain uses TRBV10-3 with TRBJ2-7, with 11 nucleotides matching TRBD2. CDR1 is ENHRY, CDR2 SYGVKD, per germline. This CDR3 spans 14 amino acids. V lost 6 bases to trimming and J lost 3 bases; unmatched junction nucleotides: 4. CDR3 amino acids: CAIRTGTSGYEQYF. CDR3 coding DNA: TGTGCCATCAGGACCGGGACTAGCGGCTACGAGCAGTACTTC.

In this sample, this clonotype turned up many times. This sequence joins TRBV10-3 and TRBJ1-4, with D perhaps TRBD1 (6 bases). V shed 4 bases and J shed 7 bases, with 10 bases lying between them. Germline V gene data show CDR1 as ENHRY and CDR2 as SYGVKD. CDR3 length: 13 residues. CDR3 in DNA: TGTGCCATCAGTGGGACAGTCGGTGAAAAACTGTTTTTT. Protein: CAISGTVGEKLFF.

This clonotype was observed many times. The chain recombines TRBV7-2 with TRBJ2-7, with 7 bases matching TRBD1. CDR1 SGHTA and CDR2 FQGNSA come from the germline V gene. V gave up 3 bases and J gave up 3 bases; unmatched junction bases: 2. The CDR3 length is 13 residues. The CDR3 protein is CASSLGQHYEQYF. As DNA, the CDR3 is TGTGCCAGCAGCTTGGGACAGCACTACGAGCAGTACTTC.

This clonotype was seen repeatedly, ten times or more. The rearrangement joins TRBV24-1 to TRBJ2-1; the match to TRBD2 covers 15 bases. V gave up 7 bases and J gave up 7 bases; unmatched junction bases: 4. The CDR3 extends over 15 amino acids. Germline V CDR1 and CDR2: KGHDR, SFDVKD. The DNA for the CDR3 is TGTGCCACCAGGGCTGGGACTAGCGGGAGGAATGAGCAGTTCTTC. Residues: CATRAGTSGRNEQFF.

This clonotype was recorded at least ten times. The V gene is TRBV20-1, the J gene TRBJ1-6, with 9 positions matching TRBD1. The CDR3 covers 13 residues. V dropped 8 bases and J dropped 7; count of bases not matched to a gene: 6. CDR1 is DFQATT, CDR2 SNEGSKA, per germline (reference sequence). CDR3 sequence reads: CSTPGQGNSPLHF. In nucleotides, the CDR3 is TGCAGTACTCCGGGACAGGGAAATTCACCCCTCCACTTT.

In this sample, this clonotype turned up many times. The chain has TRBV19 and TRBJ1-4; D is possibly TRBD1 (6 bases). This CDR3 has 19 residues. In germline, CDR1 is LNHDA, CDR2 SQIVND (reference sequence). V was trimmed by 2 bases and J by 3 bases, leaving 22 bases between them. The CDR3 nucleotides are TGTGCCAGTAGTATAACCGCCAGGGGCCGATGCGGGGCTAATGAAAAACTGTTTTTT. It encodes CASSITARGRCGANEKLFF.

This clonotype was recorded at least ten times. The CDR3 protein is CASTFQTGPYEQYF. The CDR3 bases are TGTGCCAGCACCTTTCAGACGGGTCCCTACGAGCAGTACTTC. The chain has TRBV12-3 or TRBV12-4 and TRBJ2-7; no reliable D call. V was cut by 7 bases and J by 2 bases, with 15 bases left in between. This CDR3 comprises 14 residues.

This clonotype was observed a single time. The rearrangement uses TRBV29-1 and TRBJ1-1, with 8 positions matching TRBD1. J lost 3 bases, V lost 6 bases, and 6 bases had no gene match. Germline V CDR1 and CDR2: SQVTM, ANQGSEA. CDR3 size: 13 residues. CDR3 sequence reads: CSVGDRQYTEAFF. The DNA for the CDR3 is TGCAGCGTGGGGGACAGGCAATACACTGAAGCTTTCTTT.

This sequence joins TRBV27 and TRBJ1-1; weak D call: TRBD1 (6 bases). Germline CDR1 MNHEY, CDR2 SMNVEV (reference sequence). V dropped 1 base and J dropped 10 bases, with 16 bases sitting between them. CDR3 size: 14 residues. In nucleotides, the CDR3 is TGTGCCAGCAGTTTATATGTGGGGGCTACGGGAGCTTTCTTT. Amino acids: CASSLYVGATGAFF.

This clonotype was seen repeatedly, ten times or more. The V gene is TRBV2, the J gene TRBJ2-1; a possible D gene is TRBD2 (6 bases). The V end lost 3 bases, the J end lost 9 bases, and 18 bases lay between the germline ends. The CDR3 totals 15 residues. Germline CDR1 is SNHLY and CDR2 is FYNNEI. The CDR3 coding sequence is TGTGCCAGCAGTGACTTGGTGGAGGGAGCGGGTGAGCAGTTCTTC. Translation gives CASSDLVEGAGEQFF.

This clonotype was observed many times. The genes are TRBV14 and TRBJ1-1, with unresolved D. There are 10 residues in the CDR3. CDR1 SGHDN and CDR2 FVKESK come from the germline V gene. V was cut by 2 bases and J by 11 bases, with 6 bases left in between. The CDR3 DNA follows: TGTGCCAGCAGCCAAAATACGGCTTTCTTT. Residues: CASSQNTAFF.

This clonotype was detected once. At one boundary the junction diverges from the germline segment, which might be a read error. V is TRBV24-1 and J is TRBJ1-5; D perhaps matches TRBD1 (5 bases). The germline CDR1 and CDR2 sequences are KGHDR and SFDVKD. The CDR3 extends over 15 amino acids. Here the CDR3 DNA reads TGTGCCACCAGTGAGCGGACATGGGCTGACCAGCTCCAGCATTTT. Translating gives CATSERTWADQLQHF.

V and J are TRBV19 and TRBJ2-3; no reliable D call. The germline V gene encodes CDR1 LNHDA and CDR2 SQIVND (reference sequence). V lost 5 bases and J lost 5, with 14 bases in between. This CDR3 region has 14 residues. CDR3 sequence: CASSAILLKDTQYF. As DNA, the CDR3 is TGTGCCAGTAGTGCGATCCTACTAAAAGATACGCAGTATTTT.

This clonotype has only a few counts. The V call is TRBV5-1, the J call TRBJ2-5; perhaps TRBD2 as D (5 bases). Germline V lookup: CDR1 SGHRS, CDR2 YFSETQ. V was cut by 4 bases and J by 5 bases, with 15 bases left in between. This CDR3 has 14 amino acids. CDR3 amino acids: CASSLLGDWETQYF. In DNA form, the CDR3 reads TGCGCCAGCAGCCTCCTCGGGGATTGGGAGACCCAGTACTTC. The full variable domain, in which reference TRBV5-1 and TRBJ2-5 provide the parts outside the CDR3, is KAGVTQTPRYLIKTRGQQVTLSCSPISGHRSVSWYQQTPGQGLQFLFEYFSETQRNKGNFPGRFSGRQFSNSRSEMNVSTLELGDSALYLCASSLLGDWETQYFGPGTRLLVL.

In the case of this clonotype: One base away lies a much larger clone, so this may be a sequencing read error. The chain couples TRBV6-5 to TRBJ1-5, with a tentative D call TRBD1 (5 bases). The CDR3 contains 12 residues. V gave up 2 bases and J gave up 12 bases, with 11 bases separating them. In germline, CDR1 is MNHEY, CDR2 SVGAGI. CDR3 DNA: TGTGCCAGCAGTTACCCCCAGGGAAACCAGCATTTT. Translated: CASSYPQGNQHF.

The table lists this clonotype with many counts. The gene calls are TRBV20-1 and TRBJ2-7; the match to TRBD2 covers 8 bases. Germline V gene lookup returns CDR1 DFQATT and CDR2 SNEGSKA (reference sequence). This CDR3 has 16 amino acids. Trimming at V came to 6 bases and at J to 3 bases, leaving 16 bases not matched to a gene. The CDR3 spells CSAGGETGLRFYEQYF. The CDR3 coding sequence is TGCAGTGCCGGGGGGGAGACAGGCCTCCGATTCTACGAGCAGTACTTC.